These T cell receptor beta chains were read from a single sample in a study of beta chain features in type 1 diabetes. Only in-frame clones appear in the TCRdb table, and some are missing; sequencing was by immunoSEQ multiplex PCR. The profile covers about 620,000 clones, with about 14% appearing a single time and roughly 0.098% taken by the ten largest. Sequencing was performed on naive CD4+ T cells from blood. Source of these receptors: a man aged 18-30 years in good health. CDR3s include the opening cysteine and the closing phenylalanine or tryptophan. A D gene is named only where the DNA matches it firmly. Clone size, where shown, is once, few, many, or a class for clones that have expanded.

- - TRBJ2-2 TRBV27 CATPGVVRSGELFF TGTGCCACCCCAGGGGTGGTTAGGTCCGGGGAGCTGTTTTTT
- - TRBJ2-1 TRBV7-2 CASSLGRGRFF TGTGCCAGCAGCTTAGGCCGCGGGCGGTTCTTC
- - TRBJ2-2 TRBV5-1 CASRQAGTGNTGELFF TGCGCCAGCAGGCAAGCTGGGACGGGGAACACCGGGGAGCTGTTTTTT
few - TRBJ2-6 TRBV4-1 CASSQVRTFSGANVLTF TGCGCCAGCAGCCAAGTTCGGACGTTCTCTGGGGCCAACGTCCTGACTTTC
- TRBD1 TRBJ2-5 TRBV7-3 CASSLLAGRGETQYF TGTGCCAGCAGCTTACTCGCAGGCAGGGGGGAGACCCAGTACTTC
- TRBD2 TRBJ2-7 TRBV6-5 CASSGSSYEQYF TGTGCCAGTAGCGGGAGCTCCTACGAGCAGTACTTC
few - TRBJ2-1 TRBV11-2 CASSFNRAYNEQFF TGTGCCAGCAGCTTTAACAGGGCCTACAATGAGCAGTTCTTC
few - TRBJ2-2 TRBV2 CASGGSHAGELFF TGTGCCAGCGGCGGGTCCCACGCCGGGGAGCTGTTTTTT
- - TRBJ2-7 TRBV10-3 CAISEASVSYEQYF TGTGCCATCAGTGAGGCTAGCGTATCCTACGAGCAGTACTTC
- - TRBJ2-7 TRBV28 CASSGSGFSYEQYF TGTGCCAGCAGCGGGAGCGGCTTCTCCTACGAGCAGTACTTC
- - TRBJ2-1 TRBV7-9 CASSRKGTYNEQFF TGTGCCAGCAGCCGGAAAGGGACCTACAATGAGCAGTTCTTC
few TRBD1 TRBJ1-1 TRBV29-1 CSGQGEERHEAFF TGCAGCGGCCAGGGGGAGGAACGACATGAAGCTTTCTTT
few TRBD1 TRBJ2-3 TRBV6-6 CASSRLRGRRTDTQYF TGTGCCAGCAGTCGGCTCAGGGGGCGCCGCACAGATACGCAGTATTTT
- - TRBJ1-1 TRBV6-5 CASSYRDDTEAFF TGTGCCAGCAGTTACAGGGACGACACTGAAGCTTTCTTT
- TRBD2 TRBJ2-7 TRBV10-3 CAISESLGLAGAYEQYF TGTGCCATCAGTGAGTCGTTGGGGCTAGCGGGAGCCTACGAGCAGTACTTC
- TRBD1 TRBJ2-3 TRBV19 CASSRDRVYTDTQYF TGTGCCAGTAGTAGAGACAGGGTCTACACAGATACGCAGTATTTT
few - TRBJ1-1 TRBV5-1 CASSLALSNTEAFF TGCGCCAGCAGCTTGGCCCTTTCTAACACTGAAGCTTTCTTT
- - TRBJ1-5 TRBV18 CASSQVEGQPQHF TGTGCCAGCTCACAGGTAGAAGGGCAGCCCCAGCATTTT
once TRBD1 TRBJ2-7 TRBV6-5 CASSYSGTGGTYEQYF TGTGCCAGCAGTTACTCGGGGACAGGGGGTACCTACGAGCAGTACTTC
- - TRBJ2-1 TRBV2 CASSGNGYNEQFF TGTGCCAGCAGTGGTAATGGATACAATGAGCAGTTCTTC
few - TRBJ2-5 TRBV15 CATSRLGEKPSETQYF TGTGCCACCAGCAGACTTGGGGAGAAACCGTCGGAGACCCAGTACTTC
- - TRBJ2-7 TRBV28 CASSPGALYEQYF TGTGCCAGCAGCCCGGGGGCTCTGTACGAGCAGTACTTC
- TRBD2 TRBJ2-1 TRBV19 CASNQAGVYNEQFF TGTGCCAGTAACCAAGCGGGAGTCTACAATGAGCAGTTCTTC
- TRBD2 TRBJ2-2 TRBV14 CASSQDRGVTTGELFF TGTGCCAGCAGCCAAGACCGGGGGGTGACCACCGGGGAGCTGTTTTTT
few TRBD1 TRBJ1-2 TRBV9 CASSATGVGGYGYTF TGTGCCAGCAGCGCTACAGGGGTTGGAGGCTATGGCTACACCTTC
- TRBD1 TRBJ2-5 TRBV11-3 CASSSGTAKETQYF TGTGCCAGCAGCTCGGGGACAGCCAAAGAGACCCAGTACTTC
few - TRBJ1-6 TRBV9 CASSVVAALGDSPLHF TGTGCCAGCAGCGTAGTAGCGGCCCTCGGAGATTCACCCCTCCACTTT
- TRBD2 TRBJ2-7 TRBV18 CASSPAGGNHEQYF TGTGCCAGCTCACCGGCCGGGGGGAATCACGAGCAGTACTTC
few - TRBJ2-3 TRBV15 CATSRDSLPGGDTQYF TGTGCCACCAGCAGAGATTCCCTACCCGGTGGAGATACGCAGTATTTT
- TRBD2 TRBJ2-1 TRBV6-5 CASSYLAGAYNEQFF TGTGCCAGCAGTTACCTAGCGGGAGCCTACAATGAGCAGTTCTTC
few - TRBJ1-1 TRBV7-3 CASSSATGMNTEAFF TGTGCCAGCAGCTCAGCGACGGGGATGAACACTGAAGCTTTCTTT
few TRBD2 TRBJ2-3 TRBV7-2 CASSLFGRGAFADTQYF TGTGCCAGCAGCCTCTTTGGGCGGGGGGCGTTCGCAGATACGCAGTATTTT
few TRBD2 TRBJ2-1 TRBV4-1 CASSQPSGRAGNEQFF TGCGCCAGCAGCCAACCCAGCGGGAGGGCGGGCAATGAGCAGTTCTTC
- TRBD2 TRBJ2-3 TRBV5-1 CASGTSGGTDTQYF TGCGCCAGTGGGACTAGCGGGGGCACAGATACGCAGTATTTT
- - TRBJ2-5 TRBV5-1 CASSFGTKETQYF TGCGCCAGCAGCTTTGGGACCAAAGAGACCCAGTACTTC
- TRBD1 TRBJ2-5 TRBV18 CASSRPGTGGQETQYF TGTGCCAGCTCACGCCCCGGGACAGGGGGCCAAGAGACCCAGTACTTC
- TRBD1 TRBJ1-5 TRBV4-1 CASSRGQGLGQPQHF TGCGCCAGCAGCCGGGGACAGGGGCTTGGTCAGCCCCAGCATTTT
- TRBD1 TRBJ1-6 TRBV5-1 CASSQGDRDNSPLHF TGCGCCAGCAGCCAAGGGGACAGGGACAATTCACCCCTCCACTTT
few - TRBJ2-6 TRBV7-8 CASSLGGGGANVLTF TGTGCCAGCAGCTTAGGCGGAGGAGGGGCCAACGTCCTGACTTTC
- - TRBJ1-4 TRBV25-1 CASTGDVEKLFF TGTGCCAGCACAGGGGATGTTGAAAAACTGTTTTTT
- TRBD1 TRBJ2-7 TRBV10-3 CAIKSDRGGQYF TGTGCCATCAAATCCGACAGGGGTGGGCAGTACTTC